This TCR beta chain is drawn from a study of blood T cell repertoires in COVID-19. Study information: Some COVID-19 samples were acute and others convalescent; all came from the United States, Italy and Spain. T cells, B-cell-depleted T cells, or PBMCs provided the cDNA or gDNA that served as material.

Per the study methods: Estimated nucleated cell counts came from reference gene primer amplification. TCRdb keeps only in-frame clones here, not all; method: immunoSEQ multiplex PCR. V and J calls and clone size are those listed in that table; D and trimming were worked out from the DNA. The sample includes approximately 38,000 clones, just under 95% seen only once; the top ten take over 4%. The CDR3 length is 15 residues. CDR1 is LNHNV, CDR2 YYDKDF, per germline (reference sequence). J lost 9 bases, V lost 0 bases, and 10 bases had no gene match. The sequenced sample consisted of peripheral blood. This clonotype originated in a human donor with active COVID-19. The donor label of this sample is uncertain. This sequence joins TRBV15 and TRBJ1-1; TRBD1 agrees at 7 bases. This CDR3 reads CATSRDPLGQVQAFF. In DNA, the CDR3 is TGTGCCACCAGCAGAGACCCCCTTGGACAGGTTCAAGCTTTCTTT. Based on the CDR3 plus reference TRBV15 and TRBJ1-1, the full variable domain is DAMVIQNPRYQVTQFGKPVTLSCSQTLNHNVMYWYQQKSSQAPKLLFHYYDKDFNNEADTPDNFQSRRPNTSFCFLDIRSPGLGDTAMYLCATSRDPLGQVQAFFGQGTRLTVV.